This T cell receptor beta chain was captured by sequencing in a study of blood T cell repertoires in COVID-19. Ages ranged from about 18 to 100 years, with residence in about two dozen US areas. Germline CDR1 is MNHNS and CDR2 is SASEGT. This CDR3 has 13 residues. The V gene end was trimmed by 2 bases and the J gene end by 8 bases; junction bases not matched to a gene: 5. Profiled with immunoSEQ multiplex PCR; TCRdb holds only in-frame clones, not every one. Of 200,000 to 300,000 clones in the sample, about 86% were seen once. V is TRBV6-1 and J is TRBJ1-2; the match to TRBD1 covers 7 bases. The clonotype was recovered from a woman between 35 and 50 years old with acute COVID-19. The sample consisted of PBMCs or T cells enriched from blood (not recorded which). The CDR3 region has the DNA TGTGCCAGCAGTGAAACAGGGGCGCGAGGCTACACCTTC. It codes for CASSETGARGYTF.